This T cell receptor (beta chain) is drawn from a study of blood T cell repertoires in COVID-19. The overall study: Samples of COVID-19 (acute and convalescent) were obtained from the United States, Italy and Spain. PBMCs, B-cell-depleted T cells, or T cells were the source of the cDNA or gDNA that made up the material.

CDR1 SGDLS and CDR2 YYNGEE come from the germline V gene. V was cut by 2 bases and J by 4 bases, with 12 bases left in between. The CDR3 is 14 amino acids. Under the authors' procedure: Reference gene primer amplification gave nucleated cell count estimates. The repertoire was sequenced with immunoSEQ multiplex PCR; TCRdb's copy has only in-frame clones and lacks some. V and J calls and clone size follow that table, whereas D and trimming were derived from the DNA. The sample includes 150,000 to 200,000 clones, 65% to 90% of them seen just once. The sequencing sample was made of peripheral blood. The chain carries TRBV9 and TRBJ2-5, with D possibly TRBD1 on 5 matching bases. The sequence derives from a man aged 55 to 70 with acute or convalescent COVID-19. The CDR3 region has the DNA TGTGCCAGCAGCGTCACCCAGGGTATAGAGACCCAGTACTTC. It encodes CASSVTQGIETQYF.